This TCR beta chain was sequenced for a study of OX40 agonist ivuxolimab in advanced cancers. A note on the overall study: Ivuxolimab, which targeted the costimulatory receptor OX40 (CD134), was an agonistic, fully human IgG2 monoclonal antibody. Among the roughly 52 dose-escalation patients, roughly 20 had hepatocellular carcinoma, 15 melanoma, 9 renal cell carcinoma and 9 head and neck cancer. The paper describes the monotherapy dose-escalation part (N ≈ 52 patients) of the phase I trial of ivuxolimab. Prior anti-PD-1, anti-PD-L1 or anti-CTLA-4 therapy was permitted, and checkpoint inhibitors had been received by less than 45% of dose-escalation patients. In the dose-escalation cohort, 70% to 90% of patients were male, and the mean age was 60 years with a range of roughly 23 to 90. Intravenous ivuxolimab was administered to patients every 2 weeks at six dose levels: 0.01, 0.1, 0.3, 1.5, 3 and 10 mg/kg. Partial responses occurred in three dose-escalation patients: two with cutaneous melanoma and one with hepatocellular carcinoma. The purpose of peripheral TCRbeta sequencing was to test whether ivuxolimab changed TCR sequence diversity and led to clonal T-cell expansion.

Study-wide conclusions, independent of this receptor: At doses of 0.1 to 3.0 mg/kg, clonal expansion of both CD4+ and CD8+ blood T cells was observed from baseline to week 6. After ivuxolimab, more expanded clones were found on average in CD8+ T cells than in CD4+ T cells. Partial responders in the 0.1-3.0 mg/kg groups had among the lowest normalized peripheral clonal expansion, especially among CD8+ T cells. The antigen specificity of the clonally expanded peripheral T cells was not determined. Low levels of normalized T-cell clonal expansion were also seen in some patients who did not respond.

Patients with autoimmune disease history or receiving systemic immunosuppression were excluded from the trial. In every dose cohort, peripheral blood was drawn for TCR sequencing at baseline, cycle 4 day 1, and cycle 7 day 1. The samples were drawn from a first-in-human, open-label, multicenter phase I dose-escalation trial of ivuxolimab. Adults with locally advanced or metastatic head and neck squamous cell, hepatocellular, melanoma or renal cell carcinoma were enrolled in the trial. Before TCR sequencing, CD4+ T cells and CD8+ T cells from peripheral blood were sorted into separate populations. As to this clone: No cognate antigen has been identified for it. It has no much larger one-base neighbor in the sample; base qualities were not kept.

A distance of 12 bases separates the germline ends of V and J, which lose 5 bases and 1 base respectively. The CDR3 numbers 14 residues from cysteine through phenylalanine. Only the CDR3 region is kept as DNA, spanning 42 bases read in frame from base 1. According to the germline V gene, CDR1 reads SGHAT and CDR2 reads FQNNGV. Genomic DNA was extracted from sorted cells for sequencing of the TCRbeta CDR3 region. The immunoSEQ Assay was used to sequence the TCRbeta CDR3 regions. The immuneACCESS repertoire file appears here via TCRdb, limited to in-frame rearrangements. These files lack a portion of the clones; in checked studies, under half of the deficit traces to unresolved V genes, and the cause of the others is not known. The sample table shows 45,000 to 60,000 clones, and around 90% are seen once. The biggest ten clones account for around 5.6% of the sample.

The source is an adult with an advanced solid tumor such as melanoma, head and neck, liver or kidney cancer. The V and J genes are TRBV11-2 and TRBJ2-7; TRBD2 is a possible D gene, resting on 6 matching bases. The specimen comprised CD4+ or CD8+ T cells sorted from blood, sampled in a trial of the OX40 agonist ivuxolimab. The CDR3 sequence is CASSHGSYSYEQYF. The DNA sequence is TGTGCCAGCAGCCACGGGAGCTATTCCTACGAGCAGTACTTC.